The 22 T cell receptor beta chains below all came from one sample that was sequenced in a study of T-cell reconstitution after alpha-beta-depleted transplantation in children. Preparation of the TCRbeta library used unique molecular identifiers. MiXCR was run by TCRdb on the PCR reads, yielding one entry per CDR3 protein. Altogether 100,000 to 120,000 distinct CDR3 sequences are present, 10% being singletons, with the ten largest covering 6.5% to 9.5%. The starting material was PBMCs from the stem cell graft donor, obtained from the stem cell graft. These receptors all stem from a human donor who donated a stem cell graft to a child with acute lymphoblastic leukemia.

This clonotype was recorded many times. This chain connects TRBV15 to TRBJ1-1; 12 nucleotides agree with TRBD1. V dropped 6 bases and J dropped 6; count of bases not matched to a gene: 8. The CDR3 sequence is 15 residues long. Per the germline V gene, CDR1 is LNHNV and CDR2 is YYDKDF (reference sequence). The CDR3 sequence is CATSPGTGGKAEAFF. CDR3 coding DNA: TGTGCCACCAGTCCCGGGACAGGGGGCAAGGCTGAAGCTTTCTTT.

This clonotype was detected many times. This chain joins TRBV20-1 and TRBJ2-7; D possibly corresponds to TRBD1 (6 bases). The V end lost 0 bases, the J end lost 0 bases, and 9 bases lay between the germline ends. This CDR3 spans 14 amino acids. CDR1 is DFQATT and CDR2 is SNEGSKA in the germline V gene (reference sequence). As DNA, the CDR3 is TGCAGTGCTAGAGATGGGGACAACTCCTACGAGCAGTACTTC. Translated: CSARDGDNSYEQYF.

This clonotype was seen more than once but under ten times. The chain links TRBV30 to TRBJ2-7, with D possibly being TRBD1 (6 bases). Germline assignment: CDR1 GTSNPN and CDR2 SVGIG (reference sequence). Trimming removed 1 base from V and 7 bases from J, with 11 bases in between. This CDR3 has 12 residues. Here the CDR3 reads CAWSAQGWEQYF. DNA of the CDR3: TGTGCCTGGAGTGCACAGGGCTGGGAGCAGTACTTC.

The table lists this clonotype with many counts. V gene TRBV5-1 combines with J gene TRBJ1-1; D not certain. The CDR3 has 14 residues. The V end was cut by 4 bases, the J end by 1 base, with 11 bases between. The germline gives CDR1 SGHRS, CDR2 YFSETQ. CDR3 in DNA: TGCGCCAGCAGCCCGATGAGAGGGAACACTGAAGCTTTCTTT. Residues: CASSPMRGNTEAFF.

V is TRBV20-1 and J is TRBJ1-6; no definite D call. V dropped 3 bases and J dropped 8 bases, with 14 bases sitting between them. Germline values: CDR1 DFQATT, CDR2 SNEGSKA (reference sequence). The CDR3 is 14 amino acids. The CDR3 nucleotides read TGCAGTGCTAGTCGATCCCATAAAGATTCACCCCTCCACTTT. Protein: CSASRSHKDSPLHF.

This clonotype was counted many times. The V gene is TRBV12-3 or TRBV12-4, the J gene TRBJ2-7; TRBD2 is a possible D gene (6 bases). Trimming stripped 5 bases from V and 3 bases from J, with 14 bases between. This CDR3 has 14 residues. This CDR3 is CASSATSGDYEQYF. The CDR3 nucleotides read TGTGCCAGCAGTGCGACTAGTGGGGACTACGAGCAGTACTTC.

This clonotype was seen at least ten times. The CDR3 DNA follows: TGCAGCGTTGGGACAGGGGGACGGCAAGAGACCCAGTACTTC. This codes for CSVGTGGRQETQYF. The rearrangement uses TRBV29-1 and TRBJ2-5; 10 nucleotides line up with TRBD1. The V gene's germline CDR1 is SQVTM and CDR2 ANQGSEA. V shed 4 bases, J shed 2 bases, and the junction held 4 bases outside the gene matches. The CDR3 extends over 14 amino acids.

Many counts were recorded for this clonotype. V usage is TRBV9 and J usage is TRBJ2-2; D remains ambiguous. There are 13 residues in the CDR3. The germline CDR1 and CDR2 sequences are SGDLS and YYNGEE. V lost 0 bases and J 4 bases, leaving 4 bases between the germline ends. The CDR3 here is CASSVGPTGELFF. The CDR3 coding sequence is TGTGCCAGCAGCGTAGGGCCCACCGGGGAGCTGTTTTTT.

This clonotype showed up many times. The rearrangement uses TRBV7-9 and TRBJ1-2, with no clear D. In germline, CDR1 is SEHNR, CDR2 FQNEAQ (reference sequence). The V end lost 5 bases, the J end lost 4 bases, and 17 bases lay between the germline ends. The CDR3 runs to 15 residues. CDR3 loop: CASSPLSSEAYGYTF. The CDR3 nucleotides are TGTGCCAGCAGCCCTTTGAGTTCGGAGGCCTATGGCTACACCTTC. Looking up the rest from reference TRBV7-9 and TRBJ1-2 gives the full variable domain: DTGVSQNPRHKITKRGQNVTFRCDPISEHNRLYWYRQTLGQGPEFLTYFQNEAQLEKSRLLSDRFSAERPKGSFSTLEIQRTEQGDSAMYLCASSPLSSEAYGYTFGSGTRLTVV.

This clonotype has a count of ten or more. This rearrangement joins TRBV6-2 or TRBV6-3 to TRBJ2-3; D remains ambiguous. Germline CDR1 and CDR2: MNHEY and SVGEGT. This CDR3 spans 14 amino acids. Trimming pared 6 bases from V and 2 bases from J, leaving 12 bases between. The CDR3 coding sequence is TGTGCCAGCAGAGACCCGGAACACACAGATACGCAGTATTTT. Encoded protein: CASRDPEHTDTQYF.

In this sample, this clonotype turned up many times. The chain recombines TRBV20-1 with TRBJ1-5; TRBD1 agrees at 9 bases. With V trimmed by 4 bases and J by 5 bases, 3 bases remained unmatched. Germline loops: CDR1 DFQATT, CDR2 SNEGSKA (reference sequence). The CDR3 extends over 13 amino acids. CDR3 protein: CSANRDRDQPQHF. The DNA for the CDR3 is TGCAGTGCTAACAGGGACAGGGATCAGCCCCAGCATTTT.

This clonotype came up many times. The gene calls are TRBV5-1 and TRBJ2-5; 9 nucleotides match TRBD1. V shed 4 bases and J 5 bases; nucleotides not matched to a gene: 12. The CDR3 has 16 residues. The germline V gene has CDR1 SGHRS and CDR2 YFSETQ. CDR3 amino acids: CASSMRQGGVEETQYF. CDR3 DNA sequence: TGCGCCAGCAGCATGCGACAGGGGGGTGTGGAGGAGACCCAGTACTTC. Full variable domain (remainder filled in from reference TRBV5-1 and TRBJ2-5): KAGVTQTPRYLIKTRGQQVTLSCSPISGHRSVSWYQQTPGQGLQFLFEYFSETQRNKGNFPGRFSGRQFSNSRSEMNVSTLELGDSALYLCASSMRQGGVEETQYFGPGTRLLVL.

This clonotype occurred many times. J is TRBJ2-1 and V is TRBV4-1, with TRBD2 matching over 13 bases. The V segment lost 0 bases and the J segment 4 bases; nucleotides outside the gene matches: 3. Per the germline V gene, CDR1 is MGHRA and CDR2 is YSYEKL. The CDR3 runs 17 residues. The CDR3 nucleotides are TGCGCCAGCAGCCAAGAACGGACTAGCGGGAGTTACAATGAGCAGTTCTTC. It is translated as CASSQERTSGSYNEQFF.

The chain uses TRBV9 and TRBJ2-4; 8 nucleotides agree with TRBD2. The CDR3 has 14 residues. In germline, CDR1 is SGDLS, CDR2 YYNGEE. V was pared by 3 bases and J by 7 bases, with 6 bases of the junction left unmatched. The CDR3: CASSGGLVGNIQYF. The CDR3 coding sequence is TGTGCCAGCAGCGGGGGACTAGTGGGGAACATTCAGTACTTC.

At least ten counts were recorded for this clonotype. The chain has TRBV3-1 and TRBJ1-6; TRBD1 agrees at 9 bases. CDR1 and CDR2 from the germline V gene are LGHDT and YNNKEL (reference sequence). The CDR3 contains 14 residues. V lost 5 bases, J lost 7 bases, and 3 bases stayed unmatched. The DNA of the CDR3 is TGTGCCAGCAGCGATGACAGGGGGAATTCACCCCTCCACTTT. Translation: CASSDDRGNSPLHF.

Only a few counts were recorded for this clonotype. This chain joins TRBV6-5 and TRBJ2-7; 8 nucleotides line up with TRBD1. Trimming removed 2 bases from V and 5 bases from J; junction bases left unmatched: 5. The germline V gene has CDR1 MNHEY and CDR2 SVGAGI. This CDR3 spans 14 amino acids. CDR3 DNA sequence: TGTGCCAGCAGTTACCAAGACAGGGGCCACGAGCAGTACTTC. Encoded protein: CASSYQDRGHEQYF.

Ten or more counts support this clonotype. This rearrangement joins TRBV5-6 to TRBJ1-2, with unresolved D. The germline V and J ends were trimmed by 0 bases and 8 bases, with 17 bases remaining between them. The length of the CDR3 is 15 residues. In germline, CDR1 is SGHDT, CDR2 YYEEEE. Here the CDR3 DNA reads TGTGCCAGCAGCTTGGCGGGTGGAGCTATAAGGGGCTACACCTTC. Translation gives CASSLAGGAIRGYTF.

This clonotype was seen ten or more times. The V gene is TRBV20-1, the J gene TRBJ2-7; 8 bases line up with TRBD1. This CDR3 is 15 amino acids long. V dropped 4 bases and J dropped 0; count of bases not matched to a gene: 8. Germline V CDR1 and CDR2: DFQATT, SNEGSKA (reference sequence). CDR3 sequence: CSATSGQESSYEQYF. For the CDR3, the DNA is TGCAGTGCTACATCGGGACAGGAGAGCTCCTACGAGCAGTACTTC.

This clonotype was seen at least ten times. This rearrangement joins TRBV20-1 to TRBJ2-3, with TRBD2 matching over 15 bases. From germline, CDR1 is DFQATT and CDR2 SNEGSKA (reference sequence). V lost 0 bases and J lost 3; bases outside the gene matches: 4. This CDR3 contains 17 residues. Here the CDR3 reads CSARDTGLAGGTDTQYF. The CDR3 nucleotides are TGCAGTGCTAGAGACACGGGACTAGCGGGAGGAACAGATACGCAGTATTTT.

This clonotype was seen at least ten times. The rearrangement links TRBV27 to TRBJ2-3; D might be TRBD1 (6 bases). The CDR3 length is 15 residues. Looked up from germline, CDR1 is MNHEY and CDR2 is SMNVEV (reference sequence). Trimming stripped 6 bases from V and 3 bases from J, with 16 bases between. CDR3 sequence reads: CASSRRGPLTDTQYF. For the CDR3, the DNA is TGTGCCAGCAGCCGCAGGGGCCCGTTAACAGATACGCAGTATTTT.

This clonotype was seen ten or more times. The CDR3 sequence is CASSLLDRGLGEQYF. CDR3 nucleotides: TGCGCCAGCAGCCTCCTAGACAGGGGGCTCGGGGAGCAGTACTTC. The chain employs TRBV5-1 and TRBJ2-7, with 10 bases matching TRBD1. The CDR3 is 15 amino acids. The germline V gene encodes CDR1 SGHRS and CDR2 YFSETQ. Germline trimming cut 4 bases from V and 7 bases from J; bases unmatched to any gene: 11.

This clonotype has ten or more counts. The chain couples TRBV19 to TRBJ2-7; D tentatively fits TRBD1 or TRBD2 (5 bases each). With 6 bases removed from V and 2 bases from J, the gap between germline ends came to 17 bases. The CDR3 spans 15 residues. CDR1 is LNHDA and CDR2 is SQIVND in the germline V gene (reference sequence). The CDR3 DNA sequence: TGTGCCAGTAGCCTGACAGTTGGGGGAACCTACGAGCAGTACTTC. Residues: CASSLTVGGTYEQYF.